These 27 T cell receptor beta chains came from one sample sequenced in a study of T cell responses to AZD1222 COVID-19 vaccine. Profiling relied on immunoSEQ multiplex PCR, and the TCRdb table lists in-frame clones only, not all of them. The sample consists of 110,000 or so clones, 88% of them appearing once. Sequencing used peripheral blood, obtained 28 days after the second AZD1222 dose. These receptors all come from an adult who received the AZD1222 COVID-19 vaccine.

V usage is TRBV18 and J usage is TRBJ1-2; 9 positions match TRBD1. In germline, CDR1 is KGHSH, CDR2 LQKENI. This CDR3 has 14 amino acids. Trimming cost V 1 base and J 3 bases; bases outside gene matches: 0. CDR3 in DNA: TGTGCCAGCTCACCACGGGACAGGGACTATGGCTACACCTTC. It codes for CASSPRDRDYGYTF.

The J gene is TRBJ2-1, the V gene TRBV7-9; D unclear. Germline V gene lookup returns CDR1 SEHNR and CDR2 FQNEAQ (reference sequence). CDR3 length equals 16 residues. Trimming left V 3 bases short and J 5 bases short, with 17 bases between. CDR3 nucleotides: TGTGCCAGCAGCTTGATCTCGGGTCTCGCGCACAATGAGCAGTTCTTC. Translating gives CASSLISGLAHNEQFF.

The chain links TRBV7-6 to TRBJ2-3; 10 bases map to TRBD2. The V gene's germline CDR1 is SGHVS and CDR2 FNYEAQ. Losses at the gene ends were 8 bases for V and 0 bases for J; bases not matched to a gene: 8. This CDR3 is 16 amino acids long. The CDR3 DNA reads as TGTGCCAGCTCCGGAGCGGGGGGGTTGAGCACAGATACGCAGTATTTT. Translating gives CASSGAGGLSTDTQYF.

The rearrangement joins TRBV15 to TRBJ1-5; TRBD1 is a possible D gene (6 bases). This CDR3 is built from 17 residues. V lost 2 bases to trimming and J lost 1 base, with 15 bases between them. In germline, CDR1 is LNHNV, CDR2 YYDKDF (reference sequence). The CDR3 DNA reads TGTGCCACCAGCAGACAGGGGAGCTCGTCGAGCAATCAGCCCCAGCATTTT. This codes for CATSRQGSSSSNQPQHF.

This clone has just a few counts. The chain carries TRBV30 and TRBJ1-6; the D is unclear. The CDR3 is 15 residues long. The germline V gene encodes CDR1 GTSNPN and CDR2 SVGIG (reference sequence). V dropped 2 bases and J dropped 0 bases, with 8 bases sitting between them. CDR3 DNA: TGTGCCTGGAGTTTATCGAGCTCCTATAATTCACCCCTCCACTTT. Translated: CAWSLSSSYNSPLHF.

The chain carries TRBV21-1 and TRBJ2-3. TRBV21-1 is flagged as a pseudogene. This CDR3 comprises 12 residues. This chain's CDR3 is CASSKEGHTQYF. DNA for the CDR3: TGTGCCAGCAGCAAGGAAGGGCATACGCAGTATTTT.

This clone was counted between two and nine times. J is TRBJ2-7 and V is TRBV5-6, with 10 bases that match TRBD1. This CDR3 contains 14 residues. J gave up 5 bases and V 4 bases, and 6 bases lay outside the gene matches. Germline assignment: CDR1 SGHDT and CDR2 YYEEEE. CDR3: CASSPDRGLNEQYF. The CDR3 bases are TGTGCCAGCAGCCCCGACAGGGGGCTTAACGAGCAGTACTTC.

Here the CDR3 reads CASSPGGDGTQYF. DNA of the CDR3: TGTGCCAGCAGCCCGGGGGGGGATGGGACCCAGTACTTC. The chain has TRBV9 and TRBJ2-5; 8 nucleotides agree with TRBD2. Germline CDR1 and CDR2: SGDLS and YYNGEE. The V and J ends lost 4 bases and 7 bases, in that order; junction bases with no gene match: 6. The CDR3 spans 13 residues.

The sample holds one count of this clone. V usage is TRBV6-5 and J usage is TRBJ1-1, with D possibly matching TRBD1 (5 bases). The length of the CDR3 is 14 residues. V shed 3 bases and J shed 1 base, with 9 bases lying between them. Germline loops: CDR1 MNHEY, CDR2 SVGAGI. Written as DNA, the CDR3 is TGTGCCAGCAGTTATTCGGGACGGAACACTGAAGCTTTCTTT. Protein: CASSYSGRNTEAFF.

This rearrangement joins TRBV27 to TRBJ2-7; a weak D match, TRBD2 (6 bases). Trimming cost V 6 bases and J 5 bases, with 17 bases left between them. This CDR3 spans 14 amino acids. Germline V gene sequence: CDR1 MNHEY, CDR2 SMNVEV (reference sequence). This CDR3 is CASSPGTPPHEQYF. In DNA form, the CDR3 reads TGTGCCAGCAGCCCCGGGACTCCGCCCCACGAGCAGTACTTC.

This clone was recorded only once. This sequence joins TRBV12-5 and TRBJ1-5; D is uncertain. Per the germline V gene, CDR1 is LGHNT and CDR2 is FRNRAP. The CDR3 has 16 amino acids. Trimming stripped 0 bases from V and 3 bases from J, with 12 bases between. This chain's CDR3 is CASGLVRSGDNQPQHF. In DNA, the CDR3 is TGTGCTAGTGGTTTGGTAAGGAGCGGAGACAATCAGCCCCAGCATTTT.

In its sample, this clone was seen once. V and J are TRBV19 and TRBJ1-2; the D is unclear. Germline V gene lookup returns CDR1 LNHDA and CDR2 SQIVND (reference sequence). There are 11 residues in the CDR3. The ends were cut back, 3 bases at V and 9 bases at J, with 8 bases in the middle. The CDR3 DNA follows: TGTGCCAGTAGTATCTCCCAACGCTACACCTTC. As protein: CASSISQRYTF. Using reference TRBV19 and TRBJ1-2 for the parts outside the CDR3, the full variable domain is DGGITQSPKYLFRKEGQNVTLSCEQNLNHDAMYWYRQDPGQGLRLIYYSQIVNDFQKGDIAEGYSVSREKKESFPLTVTSAQKNPTAFYLCASSISQRYTFGSGTRLTVV.

The J gene is TRBJ2-7, the V gene TRBV7-9; 10 nucleotides line up with TRBD2. The CDR3 covers 16 residues. Losses at the gene ends were 5 bases for V and 0 bases for J; bases not matched to a gene: 7. Germline CDR1 reads SEHNR; CDR2 reads FQNEAQ (reference sequence). The CDR3 region has the DNA TGTGCCAGCAGCGTTAGCGGGGGGCAACCCTCCTACGAGCAGTACTTC. Its translation is CASSVSGGQPSYEQYF.

The rearrangement uses TRBV9 and TRBJ2-3; 7 nucleotides agree with TRBD2. This CDR3 has 14 residues. Per the germline V gene, CDR1 is SGDLS and CDR2 is YYNGEE. Germline trimming cut 0 bases from V and 5 bases from J; bases unmatched to any gene: 3. The chain's CDR3 is CASSVVGGRDTQYF. The DNA of the CDR3 is TGTGCCAGCAGCGTAGTTGGCGGGAGAGATACGCAGTATTTT.

V usage is TRBV6-2 or TRBV6-3 and J usage is TRBJ2-1; D is undetermined. Germline V gene lookup returns CDR1 MNHEY and CDR2 SVGEGT. The CDR3 loop spans 13 amino acids. Trimming cost V 0 bases and J 3 bases, with 3 bases left between them. Written as DNA, the CDR3 is TGTGCCAGCAGTTACTCGGACTACAATGAGCAGTTCTTC. Translated: CASSYSDYNEQFF.

This chain connects TRBV4-3 to TRBJ2-1, with 8 bases matching TRBD2. This CDR3 comprises 15 residues. Losses at the gene ends were 4 bases for V and 5 bases for J; bases not matched to a gene: 7. Germline loops: CDR1 LGHNA, CDR2 YSLEER. The CDR3, as DNA: TGCGCCAGCAGCCTCGGGGGGGGATGGGACAATGAGCAGTTCTTC. Protein product: CASSLGGGWDNEQFF.

On this clone: Other nucleotide sequences from this sample produce the same CDR3. The genes are TRBV27 and TRBJ1-3; 7 bases are a match to TRBD1. The CDR3 covers 15 residues. Per the germline V gene, CDR1 is MNHEY and CDR2 is SMNVEV (reference sequence). V was clipped by 5 bases and J by 2 bases; unmatched bases: 6. CDR3 in amino acids: CASSPRTGAGNTIYF. As DNA, the CDR3 is TGTGCCAGCAGTCCACGGACAGGAGCTGGAAACACCATATATTTT.

V usage is TRBV25-1 and J usage is TRBJ1-6; TRBD1 might be the D (6 bases). V lost 2 bases and J lost 4, with 15 bases in between. Germline loops: CDR1 MGHDK, CDR2 SYGVNS. The CDR3 extends over 17 amino acids. CDR3 protein: CASSESFGGAYNSPLHF. CDR3 DNA: TGTGCCAGCAGTGAAAGTTTTGGGGGGGCGTATAATTCACCCCTCCACTTT.

The CDR3, as DNA: TGCGCCAGCAGCCACCCCGGACAGGGGTGGTCCCTAGCGGCCTCTGGGGCCAACGTCCTGACTTTC. It is translated as CASSHPGQGWSLAASGANVLTF. The V gene is TRBV4-1, the J gene TRBJ2-6, with TRBD1 matching 9 bases. Germline V gene sequence: CDR1 MGHRA, CDR2 YSYEKL. Trimming removed 3 bases from V and 0 bases from J; junction bases left unmatched: 18. The CDR3 is 22 residues long.

V is TRBV7-3 and J is TRBJ2-2; D gene unclear. V lost 5 bases and J lost 0, with 10 bases in between. This CDR3 comprises 15 residues. The germline gives CDR1 SGHTA, CDR2 FQGTGA. CDR3 loop: CASSVGPANTGELFF. As DNA, the CDR3 is TGTGCCAGCAGCGTCGGTCCAGCGAACACCGGGGAGCTGTTTTTT.

The chain joins TRBV28 to TRBJ1-5; 7 positions agree with TRBD1. Germline CDR1 and CDR2: MDHEN and SYDVKM. CDR3 length equals 17 residues. With 3 bases clipped from V and 0 bases from J, the junction kept 8 bases outside the gene matches. The CDR3 region is CASSFPTGPYSNQPQHF. CDR3 nucleotide sequence: TGTGCCAGCAGTTTCCCGACAGGGCCCTATAGCAATCAGCCCCAGCATTTT.

V is TRBV7-2 and J is TRBJ2-7; 7 nucleotides align to TRBD1. Germline lookup yields CDR1 SGHTA and CDR2 FQGNSA. The trim removed 5 bases at V and 2 bases at J, leaving 6 bases unmatched. The CDR3 consists of 14 residues. The CDR3: CASSQQGPAYEQYF. CDR3 DNA: TGTGCCAGCAGCCAACAGGGGCCCGCCTACGAGCAGTACTTC.

This chain's CDR3 is CASSLRLGLAEYEQYF. CDR3 DNA: TGTGCCAGCAGCCTTCGACTCGGGCTAGCGGAATACGAGCAGTACTTC. The chain has TRBV3-1 (or the pseudogene TRBV3-2) and TRBJ2-7; 7 bases fit TRBD2. CDR3 length: 16 amino acids. Looked up from germline, CDR1 is LGHDT and CDR2 is YNNKEL (reference sequence). J lost 4 bases, V lost 4 bases, and 13 bases had no gene match.

The gene calls are TRBV30 and TRBJ1-2; D possibly corresponds to TRBD1 (5 bases). V was trimmed by 4 bases and J by 1 base, leaving 19 bases between them. The V gene's germline CDR1 is GTSNPN and CDR2 SVGIG (reference sequence). This CDR3 comprises 16 residues. CDR3 nucleotides: TGTGCCTGGAAATGGGGGGGGGTCGAGATTAACTATGGCTACACCTTC. Translating it yields CAWKWGGVEINYGYTF.

V gene TRBV5-1 combines with J gene TRBJ2-1; 9 bases match TRBD2. V trimming: 0 bases; J trimming: 3 bases; junction bases outside the gene matches: 7. Per germline, CDR1 SGHRS and CDR2 YFSETQ. The CDR3 sequence is 17 residues long. CDR3 nucleotides: TGCGCCAGCAGCTTGGGACTAGCGGTTACTTACTACAATGAGCAGTTCTTC. It codes for CASSLGLAVTYYNEQFF.

The V and J genes are TRBV24-1 and TRBJ1-2; D not resolved. The CDR3 length is 11 residues. Trimming pared 1 base from V and 7 bases from J, leaving 3 bases between. Germline lookup yields CDR1 KGHDR and CDR2 SFDVKD. DNA of the CDR3: TGTGCCACCAGTGATTTTTCTGGCTACACCTTC. It translates to CATSDFSGYTF.

This chain joins TRBV30 and TRBJ1-2; a possible D gene is TRBD1 (5 bases). CDR1 and CDR2 from the germline V gene are GTSNPN and SVGIG (reference sequence). The CDR3 sequence is 12 residues long. V lost 8 bases and J 5 bases, leaving 15 bases between the germline ends. The CDR3 spells CALMQGGYGYTF. The CDR3 DNA follows: TGTGCCCTTATGCAGGGAGGGTATGGCTACACCTTC.